This T cell receptor (beta chain) emerged from a study of blood T cell repertoires in COVID-19. In the study's own analysis: Amplification of reference gene primers provided the estimated nucleated cell counts. Using immunoSEQ multiplex PCR, the repertoire was profiled, and TCRdb retains in-frame clones only, with some absent. The V and J calls and clone size come from that table; D and trimming were worked out from the DNA. This repertoire shows a few hundred thousand clones, around 90% found once; its top ten account for approximately 1%. The sample holds one count of this clone. The CDR3 is 15 amino acids. Germline loops: CDR1 ENHRY, CDR2 SYGVKD. Trimming left V 3 bases short and J 5 bases short, with 16 bases between. The participants were between roughly 18 and 100 years old and came from 20 to 30 US areas. Participants had their cohort set by participant-reported clinical history. Recovered participants had two consecutive negative NP/OP PCR tests, healthcare professional clearance, or symptom resolution.

The clonotype was recovered from a woman in her twenties or thirties who had recovered from COVID-19. The sample consisted of PBMCs or T cells enriched from blood (not recorded which). The V call is TRBV10-3, the J call TRBJ2-5; possibly TRBD2 for D (7 bases). This CDR3 reads CAISDGGGIGETQYF. The CDR3 coding sequence is TGTGCCATCAGTGATGGGGGGGGCATTGGTGAGACCCAGTACTTC.